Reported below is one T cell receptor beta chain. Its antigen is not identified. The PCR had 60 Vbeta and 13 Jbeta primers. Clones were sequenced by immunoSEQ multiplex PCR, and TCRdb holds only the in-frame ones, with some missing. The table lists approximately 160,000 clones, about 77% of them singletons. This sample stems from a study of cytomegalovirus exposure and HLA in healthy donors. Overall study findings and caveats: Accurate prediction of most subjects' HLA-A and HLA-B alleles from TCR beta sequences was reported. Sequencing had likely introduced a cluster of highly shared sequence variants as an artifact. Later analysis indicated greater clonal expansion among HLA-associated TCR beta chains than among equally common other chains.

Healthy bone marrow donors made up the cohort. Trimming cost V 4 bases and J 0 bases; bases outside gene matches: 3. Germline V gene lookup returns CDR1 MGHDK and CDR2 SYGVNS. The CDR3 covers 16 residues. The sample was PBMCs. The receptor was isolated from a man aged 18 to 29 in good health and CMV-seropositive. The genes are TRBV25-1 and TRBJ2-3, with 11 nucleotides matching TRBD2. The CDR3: CASSALAGGSTDTQYF. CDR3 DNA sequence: TGTGCCAGCAGTGCTCTAGCGGGGGGTAGCACAGATACGCAGTATTTT.